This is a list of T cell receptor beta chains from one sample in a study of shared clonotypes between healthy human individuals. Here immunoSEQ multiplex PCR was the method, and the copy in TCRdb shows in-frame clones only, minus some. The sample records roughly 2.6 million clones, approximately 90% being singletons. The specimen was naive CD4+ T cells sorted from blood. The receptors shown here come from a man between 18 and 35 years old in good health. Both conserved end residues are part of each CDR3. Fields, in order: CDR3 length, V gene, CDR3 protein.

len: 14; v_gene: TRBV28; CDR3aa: CASSWTGSGNTIYF
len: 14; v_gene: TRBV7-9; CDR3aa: CASSRTGRRTEAFF
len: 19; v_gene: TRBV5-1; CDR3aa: CASSLDPLRLAGGSYEQYF
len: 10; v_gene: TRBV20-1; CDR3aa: CSAQKETQYF
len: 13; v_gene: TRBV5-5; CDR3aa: CASSLAGTTEAFF
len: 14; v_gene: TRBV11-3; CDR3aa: CASSLGDTGNTIYF
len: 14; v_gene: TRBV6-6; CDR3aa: CASSRDRGREKLFF
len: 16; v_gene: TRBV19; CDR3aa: CASSIEGTSGTDTQYF
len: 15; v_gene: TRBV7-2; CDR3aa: CASSLETGGIYGYTF
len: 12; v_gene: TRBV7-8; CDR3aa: CASSLLFGEQYF
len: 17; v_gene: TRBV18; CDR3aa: CASSSKGGDLSNQPQHF
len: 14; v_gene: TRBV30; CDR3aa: CAWSVGGDSYEQYF
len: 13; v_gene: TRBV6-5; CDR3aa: CASSRDAESPLHF
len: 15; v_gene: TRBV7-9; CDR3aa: CASSPGLSSYNEQFF
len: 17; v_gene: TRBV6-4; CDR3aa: CASSDSGGRGSSYEQYF
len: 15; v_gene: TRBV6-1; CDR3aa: CASSGTTGYNSPLHF
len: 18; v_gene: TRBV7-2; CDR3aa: CASSPRGTGGTSNQPQHF
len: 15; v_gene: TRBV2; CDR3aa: CASSEEAAGANVLTF
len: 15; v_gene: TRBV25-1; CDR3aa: CASSEPGGANEKLFF
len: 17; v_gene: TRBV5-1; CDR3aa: CASSPRAGGLNTDTQYF
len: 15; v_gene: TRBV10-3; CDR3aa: CAITAGQGGSYEQYF
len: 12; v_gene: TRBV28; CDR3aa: CASSPGTGAAFF
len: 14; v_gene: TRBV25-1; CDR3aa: CASSEAGGINEQFF
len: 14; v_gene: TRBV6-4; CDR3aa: CASSGQAGTGELFF
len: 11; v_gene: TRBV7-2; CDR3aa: CASSPRGEQYF
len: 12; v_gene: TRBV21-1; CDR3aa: CASSKVDNEQFF
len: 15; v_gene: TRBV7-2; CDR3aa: CASSLEGTVAYEQYF
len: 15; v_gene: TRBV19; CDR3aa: CASSLGLQNTGELFF
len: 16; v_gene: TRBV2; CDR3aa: CASSETGFGDKQPQHF
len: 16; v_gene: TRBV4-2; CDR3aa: CASSQDDKAMNTEAFF
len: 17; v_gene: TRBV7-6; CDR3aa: CASSQMSRGQSGNTIYF
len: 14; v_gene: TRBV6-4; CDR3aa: CASSETAYNSPLHF
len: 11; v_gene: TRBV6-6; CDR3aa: CASSPGRGYTF
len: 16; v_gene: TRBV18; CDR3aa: CASSWTGGFVSYEQYF
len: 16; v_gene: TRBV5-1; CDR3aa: CASSSALAGGYNEQFF
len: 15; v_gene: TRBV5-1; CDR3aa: CASSLAGQGPYEQYF
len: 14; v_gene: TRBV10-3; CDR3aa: CAIRGQGGSGELFF
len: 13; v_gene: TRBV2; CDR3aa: CASSVEGKNIQYF
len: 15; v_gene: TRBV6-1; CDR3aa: CASSDGPGDTYEQYF